This T cell receptor beta chain derives from a study of post-analysis software for immune sequencing data. Findings and limits, study-wide: Significantly lower normalized Chao1 diversity was found in patients with multiple sclerosis relative to controls. Among roughly 5 TRBV segments more frequent in patients than controls were TRBV5-6, TRBV5-1 and TRBV20-1.

To note about this clonotype: As yet, its antigen is unknown.

TCR beta cDNA libraries had unique molecular identifiers. MiXCR, applied by TCRdb to the PCR reads, yields one record per CDR3 protein. The profile shows around 710,000 distinct CDR3 sequences, around 45% of them singletons. Germline-derived CDR1 and CDR2 are DFQATT and SNEGSKA (reference sequence). The junction had 7 bases not matched to a gene; V was cut back by 0 bases and J by 4 bases. The CDR3 has 16 amino acids. The genes are TRBV20-1 and TRBJ2-1; 9 bases fit TRBD2. This receptor was obtained from a girl aged 10 to 17 with multiple sclerosis. The sample consisted of blood. Here the CDR3 DNA reads TGCAGTGCTAGAGATTTCGGCGGGAGGGGATACAATGAGCAGTTCTTC. Encoded protein: CSARDFGGRGYNEQFF.